The present entry profiles one T cell receptor (beta chain) with its context. The antigen remains unidentified. The sample comes from a study of a mutant IDH1 vaccine in newly diagnosed glioma. About the study: Those enrolled had earlier been treated with radiotherapy, temozolomide, or both, mostly both.

Measured with immunoSEQ multiplex PCR; TCRdb has only the in-frame clones, and not every one. The sample lists fewer than 75,000 clones, about 81% seen once, with about 8.2% in the top ten. As to time point: week 11, during vaccination. A single vaccine dose contained 300 ug of mutant IDH1 20-mer peptide, and topical imiquimod was used with it. Newly diagnosed WHO grade 3 or 4 IDH1-mutant, ATRX-lost astrocytomas were identified in the donors. Germline lookup yields CDR1 SGHDT and CDR2 YYEEEE. Trimming left V 0 bases short and J 4 bases short, with 22 bases between. CDR3 length: 18 residues. The TCR comes from a woman in her forties or fifties with glioma. The specimen was PBMCs, collected from a glioma patient whose treatment included an IDH1 peptide vaccine. V usage is TRBV5-6 and J usage is TRBJ2-5; TRBD1 or TRBD2 may be the D gene (5 bases each). The CDR3 loop reads CASSLGSRGRNARETQYF. The CDR3 coding sequence is TGTGCCAGCAGCTTGGGGTCTAGGGGACGGAATGCAAGAGAGACCCAGTACTTC.